These 12 T cell receptor beta chains originate from one sample sequenced in a study of regulatory T cells in long-lasting Graves disease. Through Arm-PCR of CDR3 regions and iRepertoire HTBI primers, TCR beta libraries were built. TCRdb re-derived calls from the multiplex PCR reads in MiXCR, one entry per CDR3 protein. The sample shows more than 300,000 distinct CDR3 sequences, around 23% of them seen only once. Time point denoted: persistent/refractory GD, antithyroid drugs over 5 years with positive TRAb. Construction of the TCR library relied on RNA isolated from PBMCs. Source: peripheral blood mononuclear cells (PBMCs), taken when the disease was refractory, from a patient treated with antithyroid drugs. These TCRs come from a woman aged 40 to 55 with Graves disease.

This clonotype occurred many times. In DNA, the CDR3 is TGTGCCAGCATCCTCCGGGACTATAATTCACCCCTCCACTTT. Protein sequence: CASILRDYNSPLHF. The rearrangement joins TRBV2 to TRBJ1-6; D is uncertain. The germline CDR1 and CDR2 sequences are SNHLY and FYNNEI. Trimming removed 7 bases from V and 3 bases from J, with 10 bases in between. This CDR3 is 14 amino acids long.

In this sample, this clonotype turned up a few times. This chain uses TRBV19 with TRBJ1-5; TRBD1 is a possible D gene (5 bases). The CDR3 loop spans 15 amino acids. Per the germline V gene, CDR1 is LNHDA and CDR2 is SQIVND (reference sequence). V dropped 7 bases and J dropped 2 bases, with 15 bases sitting between them. Written as DNA, the CDR3 is TGTGCCAGTAAACAGGTTAAGGGTGGCAATCAGCCCCAGCATTTT. Its translation: CASKQVKGGNQPQHF.

The J gene is TRBJ1-1, the V gene TRBV5-6; no clear D. Per the germline V gene, CDR1 is SGHDT and CDR2 is YYEEEE. The CDR3 contains 13 residues. V lost 0 bases to trimming and J lost 5 bases, with 8 bases between them. In nucleotides, the CDR3 is TGTGCCAGCAGCTTGGGGTGGGCGACTGAAGCTTTCTTT. Amino acid sequence: CASSLGWATEAFF.

This sequence joins TRBV29-1 and TRBJ2-7; D is ambiguous. The CDR3 has 14 residues. Germline V gives CDR1 SQVTM, CDR2 ANQGSEA. The V end lost 3 bases, the J end lost 0 bases, and 12 bases lay between the germline ends. CDR3 region: CSVDNSPASYEQYF. The CDR3 coding sequence is TGCAGCGTTGATAACAGTCCCGCCTCCTACGAGCAGTACTTC.

The gene calls are TRBV9 and TRBJ2-5; 8 nucleotides agree with TRBD2. CDR1 SGDLS and CDR2 YYNGEE come from the germline V gene. V dropped 3 bases and J dropped 3; count of bases not matched to a gene: 4. This CDR3 comprises 14 residues. The CDR3 sequence is CASSGTSGEETQYF. Here the CDR3 DNA reads TGTGCCAGCAGCGGAACTAGCGGAGAAGAGACCCAGTACTTC.

There are many counts of this clonotype. The chain combines TRBV11-3 with TRBJ1-1, with D possibly being TRBD1 (6 bases). V gave up 0 bases and J gave up 8 bases, with 10 bases separating them. Germline-derived CDR1 and CDR2 are SGHNT and YENEEA. The CDR3 has 13 amino acids. The CDR3 DNA is TGTGCCAGCAGCTTAGAGCGGGGGACAGAAGCTTTCTTT. Translated: CASSLERGTEAFF.

This clonotype was counted ten times or more. The chain combines TRBV7-2 with TRBJ2-7; TRBD2 is a possible D gene (5 bases). Germline CDR1 reads SGHTA; CDR2 reads FQGNSA. Trimming removed 5 bases from V and 2 bases from J, with 13 bases in between. CDR3 length: 14 residues. Written as DNA, the CDR3 is TGTGCCAGCAGCCTGATAGCGCTGGCCTACGAGCAGTACTTC. Amino acid sequence: CASSLIALAYEQYF.

This clonotype was seen a handful of times. This chain joins TRBV20-1 and TRBJ2-7, with a weak D call TRBD2 (6 bases). Per germline, CDR1 DFQATT and CDR2 SNEGSKA (reference sequence). This CDR3 comprises 13 residues. Trimming removed 4 bases from V and 0 bases from J, with 10 bases in between. CDR3 protein: CSAIAVSSYEQYF. The CDR3 DNA reads as TGCAGTGCTATAGCGGTGAGCTCCTACGAGCAGTACTTC.

By proportion, this clonotype is medium-sized (0.01 to 0.1%). The J gene is TRBJ1-5, the V gene TRBV28; 10 positions match TRBD1. Germline-derived CDR1 and CDR2 are MDHEN and SYDVKM. The V and J ends lost 6 bases and 6 bases, in that order; junction bases with no gene match: 8. This CDR3 has 15 residues. The CDR3 is CASSPGTGEAQPQHF. DNA of the CDR3: TGTGCCAGCAGCCCCGGGACAGGGGAGGCTCAGCCCCAGCATTTT.

This clonotype was counted a few times. The CDR3 DNA reads TGTGCCAGCAGCTTCGACCCGAGGAGCACTGAAGCTTTCTTT. Its protein product is CASSFDPRSTEAFF. This rearrangement joins TRBV11-2 to TRBJ1-1; D gene unclear. CDR3 length: 14 residues. V dropped 3 bases and J dropped 4 bases, with 12 bases sitting between them. Germline V gene data show CDR1 as SGHAT and CDR2 as FQNNGV.

This clonotype has at least ten counts. The V and J genes are TRBV20-1 and TRBJ1-1, with a weak D call TRBD1 (5 bases). CDR3 length equals 13 residues. Germline CDR1 reads DFQATT; CDR2 reads SNEGSKA (reference sequence). Trimming cost V 1 base and J 5 bases, with 11 bases left between them. For the CDR3, the DNA is TGCAGTGCTAGAGGCAGGGTCTGGACTGAAGCTTTCTTT. Amino acid sequence: CSARGRVWTEAFF.

This clonotype was found many times. V is TRBV28 and J is TRBJ1-2, with D uncertain. The germline gives CDR1 MDHEN, CDR2 SYDVKM. Trimming removed 5 bases at V and 6 bases at J, with 10 bases between. The length of the CDR3 is 12 residues. The CDR3 DNA reads as TGTGCCAGCAGTGCAGCCCGGCATGGCTACACCTTC. It yields the protein CASSAARHGYTF.